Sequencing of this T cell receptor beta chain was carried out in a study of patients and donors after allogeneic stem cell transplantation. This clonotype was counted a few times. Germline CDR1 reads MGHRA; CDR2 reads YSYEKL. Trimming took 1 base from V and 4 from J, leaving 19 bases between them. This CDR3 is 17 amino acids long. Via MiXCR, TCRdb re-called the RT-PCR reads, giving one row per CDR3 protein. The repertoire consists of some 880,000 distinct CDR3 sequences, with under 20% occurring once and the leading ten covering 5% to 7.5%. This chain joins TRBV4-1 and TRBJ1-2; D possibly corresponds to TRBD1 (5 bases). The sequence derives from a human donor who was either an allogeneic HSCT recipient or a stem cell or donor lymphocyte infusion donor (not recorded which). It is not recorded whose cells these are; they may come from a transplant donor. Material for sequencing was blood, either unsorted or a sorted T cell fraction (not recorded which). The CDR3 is CASSQGGTARRGYGYTF. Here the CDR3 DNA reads TGCGCCAGCAGCCAAGGAGGGACGGCGCGTCGGGGCTATGGCTACACCTTC.